This T cell receptor (beta chain) is drawn from a study of blood T cell repertoires in COVID-19. Whole-study context: Donors in the United States, Italy and Spain gave samples during acute or convalescent COVID-19. T cells, B-cell-depleted T cells, or PBMCs provided the cDNA or gDNA that served as material.

CDR3 length equals 15 residues. CDR1 is WNHNN and CDR2 is SYGVQD in the germline V gene (reference sequence). The ends lost 6 bases at V and 4 bases at J; junction bases unmatched: 6. Authors' data handling: Amplification of reference gene primers was used by the study to estimate nucleated cell counts. Some clones are missing from TCRdb's copy, which holds only in-frame ones; the method was immunoSEQ multiplex PCR. That table is the source of V, J and clone size, and D and trimming were worked out from the DNA. This sample has approximately 19,000 clones, with over 75% found just once. The material sequenced was peripheral blood. The J gene is TRBJ2-1, the V gene TRBV10-1, with TRBD2 identical over 10 bases. This TCR came from a human donor with active COVID-19. The donor label of this sample is uncertain. The CDR3 bases are TGCGCCAGCAGCCCTGGACTAGCGGAATACAATGAGCAGTTCTTC. Translated: CASSPGLAEYNEQFF.